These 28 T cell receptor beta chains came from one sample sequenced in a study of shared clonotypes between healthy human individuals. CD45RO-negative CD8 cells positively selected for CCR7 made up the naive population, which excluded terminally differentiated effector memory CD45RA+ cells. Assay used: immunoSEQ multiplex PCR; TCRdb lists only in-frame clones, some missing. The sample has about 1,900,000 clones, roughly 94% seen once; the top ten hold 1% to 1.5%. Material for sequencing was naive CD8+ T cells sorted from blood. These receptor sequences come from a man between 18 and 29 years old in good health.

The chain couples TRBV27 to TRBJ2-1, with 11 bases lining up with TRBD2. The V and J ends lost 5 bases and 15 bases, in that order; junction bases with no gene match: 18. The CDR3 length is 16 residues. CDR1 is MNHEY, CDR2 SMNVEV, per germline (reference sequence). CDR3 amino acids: CASSHRLAGIEHASFF. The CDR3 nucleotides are TGTGCCAGCAGTCACAGACTAGCGGGAATTGAGCACGCTTCGTTCTTC.

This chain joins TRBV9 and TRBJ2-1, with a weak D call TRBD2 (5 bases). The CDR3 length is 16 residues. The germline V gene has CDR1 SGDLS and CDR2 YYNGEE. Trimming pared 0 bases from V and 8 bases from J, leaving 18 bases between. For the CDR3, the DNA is TGTGCCAGCAGCGTAGCTCTCCTAGCCCCTTGGGATGAGCAGTTCTTC. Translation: CASSVALLAPWDEQFF.

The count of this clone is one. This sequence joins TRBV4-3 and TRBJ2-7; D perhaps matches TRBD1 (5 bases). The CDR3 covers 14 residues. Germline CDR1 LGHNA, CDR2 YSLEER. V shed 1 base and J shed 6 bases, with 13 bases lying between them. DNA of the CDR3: TGCGCCAGCAGCCAAGCAGCGACCACAGGCGAGCAGTACTTC. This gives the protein CASSQAATTGEQYF.

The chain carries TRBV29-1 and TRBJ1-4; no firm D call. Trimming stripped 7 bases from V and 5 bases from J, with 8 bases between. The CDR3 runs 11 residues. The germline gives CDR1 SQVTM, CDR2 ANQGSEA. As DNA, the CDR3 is TGCAGCGGAACTTCGAATGAAAAACTGTTTTTT. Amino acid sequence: CSGTSNEKLFF.

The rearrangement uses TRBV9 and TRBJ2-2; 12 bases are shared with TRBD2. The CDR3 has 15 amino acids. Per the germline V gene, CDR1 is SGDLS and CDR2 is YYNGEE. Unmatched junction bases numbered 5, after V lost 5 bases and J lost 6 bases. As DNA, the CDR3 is TGTGCCAGCAGTTCCGGGACTAGCGGGTCCGGGGAGCTGTTTTTT. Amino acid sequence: CASSSGTSGSGELFF.

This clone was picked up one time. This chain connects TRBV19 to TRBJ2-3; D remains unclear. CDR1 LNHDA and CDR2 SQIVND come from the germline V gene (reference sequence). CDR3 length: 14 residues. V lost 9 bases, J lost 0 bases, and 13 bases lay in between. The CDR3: CASGTYSSTDTQYF. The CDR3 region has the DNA TGTGCCAGCGGTACTTATTCTAGCACAGATACGCAGTATTTT.

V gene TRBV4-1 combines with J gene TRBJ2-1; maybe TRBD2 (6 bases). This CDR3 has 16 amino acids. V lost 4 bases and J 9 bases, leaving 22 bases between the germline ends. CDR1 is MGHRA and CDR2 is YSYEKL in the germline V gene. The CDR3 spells CASSPEGGTVWSEQFF. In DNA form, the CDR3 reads TGCGCCAGCAGCCCCGAAGGAGGGACGGTTTGGAGTGAGCAGTTCTTC.

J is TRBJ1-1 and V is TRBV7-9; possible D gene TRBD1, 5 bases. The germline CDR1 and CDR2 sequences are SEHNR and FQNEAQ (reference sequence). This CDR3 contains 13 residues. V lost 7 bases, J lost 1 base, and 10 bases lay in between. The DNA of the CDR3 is TGTGCCAGCATGCGGGGGGAGAACACTGAAGCTTTCTTT. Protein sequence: CASMRGENTEAFF. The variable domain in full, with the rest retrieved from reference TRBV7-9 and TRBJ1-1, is DTGVSQNPRHKITKRGQNVTFRCDPISEHNRLYWYRQTLGQGPEFLTYFQNEAQLEKSRLLSDRFSAERPKGSFSTLEIQRTEQGDSAMYLCASMRGENTEAFFGQGTRLTVV.

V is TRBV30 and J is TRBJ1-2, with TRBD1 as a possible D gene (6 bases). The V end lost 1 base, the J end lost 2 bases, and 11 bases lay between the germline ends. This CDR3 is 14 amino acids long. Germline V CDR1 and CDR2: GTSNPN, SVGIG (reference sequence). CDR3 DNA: TGTGCCTGGAGTGGTAGAACAGGGAACTATGGCTACACCTTC. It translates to CAWSGRTGNYGYTF.

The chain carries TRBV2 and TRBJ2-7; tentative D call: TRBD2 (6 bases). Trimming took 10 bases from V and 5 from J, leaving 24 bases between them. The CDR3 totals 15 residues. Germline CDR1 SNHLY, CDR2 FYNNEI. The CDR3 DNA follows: TGTGCCACCATGGAACAGGCTAGCGCTCGGAACGAGCAGTACTTC. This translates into CATMEQASARNEQYF.

The CDR3 protein is CASSEGTGYEQYF. DNA of the CDR3: TGTGCCAGCAGCGAAGGGACAGGGTACGAGCAGTACTTC. The J gene is TRBJ2-7, the V gene TRBV5-6, with 9 bases fitting TRBD1. The CDR3 covers 13 residues. The germline gives CDR1 SGHDT, CDR2 YYEEEE. Germline trimming cut 4 bases from V and 4 bases from J; bases unmatched to any gene: 3.

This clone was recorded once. Here the CDR3 reads CASSLDGADYEQYF. The CDR3 DNA reads as TGTGCCAGCAGCTTGGACGGCGCCGACTACGAGCAGTACTTC. The chain is built from TRBV5-8 and TRBJ2-7, with unresolved D. The CDR3 is 14 residues long. From germline, CDR1 is SGHTS and CDR2 YDEGEE. V was pared by 0 bases and J by 3 bases, with 10 bases between.

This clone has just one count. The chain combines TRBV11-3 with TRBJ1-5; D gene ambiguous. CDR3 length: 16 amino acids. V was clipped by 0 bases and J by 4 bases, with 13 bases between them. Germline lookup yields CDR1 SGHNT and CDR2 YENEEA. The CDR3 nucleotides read TGTGCCAGCAGCTTAGATCGTAGGGTGGGTAATCAGCCCCAGCATTTT. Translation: CASSLDRRVGNQPQHF. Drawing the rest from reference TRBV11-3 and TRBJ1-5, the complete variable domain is EAGVVQSPRYKIIEKKQPVAFWCNPISGHNTLYWYLQNLGQGPELLIRYENEEAVDDSQLPKDRFSAERLKGVDSTLKIQPAELGDSAVYLCASSLDRRVGNQPQHFGDGTRLSIL.

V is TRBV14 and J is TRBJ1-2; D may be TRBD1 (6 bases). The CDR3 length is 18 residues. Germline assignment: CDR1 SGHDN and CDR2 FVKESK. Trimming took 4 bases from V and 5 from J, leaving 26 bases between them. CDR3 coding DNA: TGTGCCAGCAGCCGGGGGCAGGGACTCCTCCCTGGGGGTTATGGCTACACCTTC. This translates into CASSRGQGLLPGGYGYTF.

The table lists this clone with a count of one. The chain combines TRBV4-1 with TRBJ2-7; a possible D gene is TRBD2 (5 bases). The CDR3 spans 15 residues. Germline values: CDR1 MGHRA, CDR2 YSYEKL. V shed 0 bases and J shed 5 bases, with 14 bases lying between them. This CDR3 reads CASSQDPGVGDEQYF. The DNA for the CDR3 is TGCGCCAGCAGCCAAGATCCTGGGGTCGGGGACGAGCAGTACTTC.

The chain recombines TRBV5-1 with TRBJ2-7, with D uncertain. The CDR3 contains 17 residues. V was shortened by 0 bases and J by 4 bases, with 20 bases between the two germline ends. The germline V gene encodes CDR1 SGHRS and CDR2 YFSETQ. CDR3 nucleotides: TGCGCCAGCAGCTTGGTCGGCAGCGCTTCTTCCACATACGAGCAGTACTTC. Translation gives CASSLVGSASSTYEQYF. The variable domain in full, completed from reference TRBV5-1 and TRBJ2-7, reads KAGVTQTPRYLIKTRGQQVTLSCSPISGHRSVSWYQQTPGQGLQFLFEYFSETQRNKGNFPGRFSGRQFSNSRSEMNVSTLELGDSALYLCASSLVGSASSTYEQYFGPGTRLTVT.

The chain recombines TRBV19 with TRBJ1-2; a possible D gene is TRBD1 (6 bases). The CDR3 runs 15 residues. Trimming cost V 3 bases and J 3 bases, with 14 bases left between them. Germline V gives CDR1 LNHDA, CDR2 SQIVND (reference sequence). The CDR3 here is CASSIGSEGDYGYTF. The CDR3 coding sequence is TGTGCCAGTAGTATTGGGTCGGAGGGGGACTATGGCTACACCTTC. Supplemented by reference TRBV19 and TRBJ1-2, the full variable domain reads DGGITQSPKYLFRKEGQNVTLSCEQNLNHDAMYWYRQDPGQGLRLIYYSQIVNDFQKGDIAEGYSVSREKKESFPLTVTSAQKNPTAFYLCASSIGSEGDYGYTFGSGTRLTVV.

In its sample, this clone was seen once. The CDR3 spells CASSEASPGTGVGDSGANVLTF. As DNA, the CDR3 is TGTGCCAGCAGTGAAGCAAGTCCCGGGACAGGGGTAGGGGACTCTGGGGCCAACGTCCTGACTTTC. The V call is TRBV2, the J call TRBJ2-6, with 10 bases that match TRBD1. Germline V lookup: CDR1 SNHLY, CDR2 FYNNEI. The CDR3 contains 22 residues. Germline trimming cut 0 bases from V and 0 bases from J; bases unmatched to any gene: 14.

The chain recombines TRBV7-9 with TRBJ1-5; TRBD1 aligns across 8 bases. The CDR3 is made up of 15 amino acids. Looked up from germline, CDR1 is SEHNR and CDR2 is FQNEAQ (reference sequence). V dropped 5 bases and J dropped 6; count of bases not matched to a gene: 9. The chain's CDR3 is CASSPLTGGGQPQHF. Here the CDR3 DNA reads TGTGCCAGCAGCCCCTTAACAGGGGGTGGTCAGCCCCAGCATTTT.

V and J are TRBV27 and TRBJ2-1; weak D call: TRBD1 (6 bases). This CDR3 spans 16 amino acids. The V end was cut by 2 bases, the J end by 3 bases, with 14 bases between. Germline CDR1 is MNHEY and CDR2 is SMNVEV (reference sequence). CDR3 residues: CASSLIGGAFYNEQFF. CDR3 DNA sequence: TGTGCCAGCAGTTTAATTGGGGGCGCGTTCTACAATGAGCAGTTCTTC.

In DNA form, the CDR3 reads TGCGCCAGTTTCGGGACAGGGATCTTCCACGAGCAGTACTTC. This encodes CASFGTGIFHEQYF. This rearrangement joins TRBV5-1 to TRBJ2-7; 9 bases agree with TRBD1. In germline, CDR1 is SGHRS, CDR2 YFSETQ. CDR3 length: 14 residues. V trimming: 8 bases; J trimming: 5 bases; junction bases outside the gene matches: 11.

This chain's CDR3 is CATSGAGGFYEQYF. The CDR3, as DNA: TGTGCCACCAGCGGGGCAGGCGGCTTCTACGAGCAGTACTTC. The rearrangement uses TRBV15 and TRBJ2-7; possibly TRBD1 for D (5 bases). The CDR3 has 14 residues. Germline V gene lookup returns CDR1 LNHNV and CDR2 YYDKDF (reference sequence). The germline V and J ends were trimmed by 5 bases and 3 bases, with 14 bases remaining between them.

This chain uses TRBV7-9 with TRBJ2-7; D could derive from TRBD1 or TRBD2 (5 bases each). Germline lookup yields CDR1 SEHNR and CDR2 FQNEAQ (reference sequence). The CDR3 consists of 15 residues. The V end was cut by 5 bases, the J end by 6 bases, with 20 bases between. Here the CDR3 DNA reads TGTGCCAGCAGCCCTAACCCGGGAAGGGACGGCGAGCAGTACTTC. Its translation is CASSPNPGRDGEQYF.

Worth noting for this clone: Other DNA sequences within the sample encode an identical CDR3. CDR3 DNA sequence: TGCGCCAGCAGTGAGACAGGGAGCACCGGGGAGCTGTTTTTT. Residues: CASSETGSTGELFF. The rearrangement joins TRBV10-1 to TRBJ2-2; D may be TRBD1 (6 bases). CDR1 and CDR2 from the germline V gene are WNHNN and SYGVQD (reference sequence). The CDR3 length is 14 residues. Trimming took 2 bases from V and 4 from J, leaving 8 bases between them.

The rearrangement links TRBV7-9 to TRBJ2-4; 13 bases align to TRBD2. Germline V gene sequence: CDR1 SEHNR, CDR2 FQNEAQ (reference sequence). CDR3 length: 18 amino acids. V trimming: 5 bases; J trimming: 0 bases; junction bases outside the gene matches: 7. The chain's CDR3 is CASSPPGLAGIAKNIQYF. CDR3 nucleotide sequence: TGTGCCAGCAGCCCCCCGGGACTAGCGGGAATAGCCAAAAACATTCAGTACTTC.

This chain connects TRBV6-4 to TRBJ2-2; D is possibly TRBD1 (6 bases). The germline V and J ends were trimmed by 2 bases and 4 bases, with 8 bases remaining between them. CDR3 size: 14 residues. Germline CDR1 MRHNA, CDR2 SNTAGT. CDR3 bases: TGTGCCAGCAGTGACCAGGGGTCCACCGGGGAGCTGTTTTTT. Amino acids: CASSDQGSTGELFF.

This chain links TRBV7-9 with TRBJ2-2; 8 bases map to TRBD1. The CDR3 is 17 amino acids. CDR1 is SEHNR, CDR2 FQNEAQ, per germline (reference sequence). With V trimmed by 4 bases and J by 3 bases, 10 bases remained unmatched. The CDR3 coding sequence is TGTGCCAGCAGCTACGAGATGACAGGGGAGGACACCGGGGAGCTGTTTTTT. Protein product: CASSYEMTGEDTGELFF.

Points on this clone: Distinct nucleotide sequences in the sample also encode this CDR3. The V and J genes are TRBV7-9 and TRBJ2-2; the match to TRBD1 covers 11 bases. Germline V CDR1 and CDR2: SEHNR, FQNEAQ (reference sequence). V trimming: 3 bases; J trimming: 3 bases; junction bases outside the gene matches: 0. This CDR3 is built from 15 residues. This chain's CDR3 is CASSLGQGDTGELFF. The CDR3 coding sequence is TGTGCCAGCAGCTTGGGACAGGGGGACACCGGGGAGCTGTTTTTT.